The 28 T cell receptor beta chains presented below share a single source sample, sequenced in a study of cytotoxic CD8 clonotypes in ibrutinib-treated CLL. Only in-frame clones appear in the TCRdb table, and some are missing; sequencing was by immunoSEQ multiplex PCR. The sample includes 160,000 or so clones, roughly 80% seen only once; the top ten take roughly 1.9%. Sequenced here: PBMCs, sampled after 12 months of ibrutinib treatment. Every receptor here comes from a human donor with chronic lymphocytic leukemia.

J is TRBJ2-7 and V is TRBV5-6; the match to TRBD2 covers 7 bases. Germline values: CDR1 SGHDT, CDR2 YYEEEE. This CDR3 region has 13 residues. Trimming at V came to 7 bases and at J to 3 bases, leaving 7 bases not matched to a gene. CDR3 coding DNA: TGTGCCAGCTTTCTAGCGGATGACTACGAGCAGTACTTC. It yields the protein CASFLADDYEQYF.

The chain carries TRBV6-5 and TRBJ2-2, with TRBD1 identical over 7 bases. V dropped 6 bases and J dropped 4; count of bases not matched to a gene: 8. CDR1 is MNHEY and CDR2 is SVGAGI in the germline V gene. The length of the CDR3 is 15 residues. CDR3 nucleotides: TGTGCCAGCAGCACAAGACAGGGACCCACCGGGGAGCTGTTTTTT. Encoded protein: CASSTRQGPTGELFF.

The rearrangement joins TRBV9 to TRBJ2-2; D ambiguous. V was cut by 3 bases and J by 3 bases, with 18 bases left in between. The CDR3 extends over 17 amino acids. Germline-derived CDR1 and CDR2 are SGDLS and YYNGEE. CDR3 DNA: TGTGCCAGCAGCGGTGGGCCTACCCTAAAATACACCGGGGAGCTGTTTTTT. Encoded protein: CASSGGPTLKYTGELFF. Combining the CDR3 with reference TRBV9 and TRBJ2-2 gives the whole variable domain DSGVTQTPKHLITATGQRVTLRCSPRSGDLSVYWYQQSLDQGLQFLIQYYNGEERAKGNILERFSAQQFPDLHSELNLSSLELGDSALYFCASSGGPTLKYTGELFFGEGSRLTVL.

This chain joins TRBV5-1 and TRBJ2-7; the D is unclear. The CDR3 has 11 amino acids. V was clipped by 5 bases and J by 6 bases, with 9 bases between them. The V gene's germline CDR1 is SGHRS and CDR2 YFSETQ. The DNA of the CDR3 is TGCGCCAGCAGTTCAAACCTCGAGCAGTACTTC. Amino acids: CASSSNLEQYF.

This clone was seen once. The CDR3 bases are TGCAGCGTTGAACAGGGGACTTACCAAGAGACCCAGTACTTC. It encodes CSVEQGTYQETQYF. The V gene is TRBV29-1, the J gene TRBJ2-5; TRBD1 or TRBD2 may be the D gene (6 bases each). Per germline, CDR1 SQVTM and CDR2 ANQGSEA. CDR3 length equals 14 residues. The V gene lost 2 bases and the J gene lost 0 bases, with 10 bases spanning the gap. Full variable domain (outside the CDR3, taken from reference TRBV29-1 and TRBJ2-5): SAVISQKPSRDICQRGTSLTIQCQVDSQVTMMFWYRQQPGQSLTLIATANQGSEATYESGFVIDKFPISRPNLTFSTLTVSNMSPEDSSIYLCSVEQGTYQETQYFGPGTRLLVL.

This chain uses TRBV6-6 with TRBJ1-2; 10 bases are a match to TRBD1. Looked up from germline, CDR1 is MNHNY and CDR2 is SVGAGI (reference sequence). With 5 bases clipped from V and 3 bases from J, the junction kept 3 bases outside the gene matches. The CDR3 runs to 14 residues. CDR3 amino acids: CASSNGQGDYGYTF. In DNA, the CDR3 is TGTGCCAGCAGTAACGGACAGGGGGACTATGGCTACACCTTC.

J is TRBJ2-7 and V is TRBV5-1, with 7 nucleotides matching TRBD1. V dropped 0 bases and J dropped 3; count of bases not matched to a gene: 12. This CDR3 has 17 residues. Germline V gene lookup returns CDR1 SGHRS and CDR2 YFSETQ. CDR3 sequence (DNA): TGCGCCAGCAGCTTGGTTTATCAACTAGGGGGCAGCTACGAGCAGTACTTC. Translated, it gives CASSLVYQLGGSYEQYF.

This clone was recorded a few times. V gene TRBV7-9 combines with J gene TRBJ2-1; D is uncertain. The CDR3 is 14 residues long. V lost 5 bases to trimming and J lost 2 bases, with 10 bases between them. Germline CDR1 is SEHNR and CDR2 is FQNEAQ (reference sequence). This CDR3 is CASSPSFAYNEQFF. The DNA of the CDR3 is TGTGCCAGCAGCCCGAGTTTCGCCTACAATGAGCAGTTCTTC.

The chain joins TRBV7-9 to TRBJ1-1; possibly TRBD1 for D (5 bases). V lost 10 bases and J lost 0, with 18 bases in between. The germline CDR1 and CDR2 sequences are SEHNR and FQNEAQ (reference sequence). CDR3 length equals 15 residues. The CDR3 nucleotides are TGTGCCACCGGGACCTCGATGTATGTGAACACTGAAGCTTTCTTT. Translating gives CATGTSMYVNTEAFF.

This chain connects TRBV4-3 to TRBJ1-1, with 7 bases aligning to TRBD1. The CDR3 totals 14 residues. Germline V CDR1 and CDR2: LGHNA, YSLEER. Losses at the gene ends were 6 bases for V and 6 bases for J; bases not matched to a gene: 10. CDR3 amino acids: CASSRGGTAAEAFF. Written as DNA, the CDR3 is TGCGCCAGCAGTAGGGGCGGGACAGCTGCTGAAGCTTTCTTT.

This rearrangement joins TRBV4-2 to TRBJ1-2; D ambiguous. Trimming shortened V by 0 bases and J by 0 bases, and 8 bases separated the two germline ends. Germline V CDR1 and CDR2: LGHNA, YNFKEQ. The CDR3 has 15 residues. The CDR3 coding sequence is TGTGCCAGCAGCCAAGACAGAGGAGCTAACTATGGCTACACCTTC. Translated, it gives CASSQDRGANYGYTF.

The V call is TRBV2, the J call TRBJ2-3, with D possibly TRBD1 on 7 matching bases. This CDR3 contains 13 residues. V lost 8 bases and J 0 bases, leaving 9 bases between the germline ends. Germline V lookup: CDR1 SNHLY, CDR2 FYNNEI. DNA of the CDR3: TGTGCCAGCGCGGGACAGAGCACAGATACGCAGTATTTT. Its protein product is CASAGQSTDTQYF.

V usage is TRBV5-4 and J usage is TRBJ1-1; D not resolved. The CDR3 covers 13 residues. The V end lost 5 bases, the J end lost 6 bases, and 14 bases lay between the germline ends. Germline V gives CDR1 SGHNT, CDR2 YYREEE (reference sequence). CDR3 nucleotides: TGTGCCAGCAGAACGGCGGCGCGCTCTGAAGCTTTCTTT. It encodes CASRTAARSEAFF.

The chain combines TRBV5-1 with TRBJ2-1; D ambiguous. The length of the CDR3 is 14 residues. V lost 4 bases to trimming and J lost 0 bases, with 8 bases between them. CDR1 is SGHRS and CDR2 is YFSETQ in the germline V gene. The CDR3 DNA is TGCGCCAGCAGCGCGGCGAGCTCCTACAATGAGCAGTTCTTC. It yields the protein CASSAASSYNEQFF. Full variable domain (missing parts from reference TRBV5-1 and TRBJ2-1): KAGVTQTPRYLIKTRGQQVTLSCSPISGHRSVSWYQQTPGQGLQFLFEYFSETQRNKGNFPGRFSGRQFSNSRSEMNVSTLELGDSALYLCASSAASSYNEQFFGPGTRLTVL.

The V call is TRBV10-2, the J call TRBJ2-7, with D perhaps TRBD1 (6 bases). The V end lost 0 bases, the J end lost 7 bases, and 10 bases lay between the germline ends. Germline loops: CDR1 WSHSY, CDR2 SAAADI. The CDR3 covers 13 residues. CDR3 residues: CASSESRGGEQYF. The CDR3 coding sequence is TGCGCCAGCAGTGAGTCGAGAGGGGGAGAGCAGTACTTC.

The chain has TRBV6-5 and TRBJ1-1; D is possibly TRBD1 (5 bases). V was shortened by 3 bases and J by 4 bases, with 12 bases between the two germline ends. The CDR3 extends over 14 amino acids. Per germline, CDR1 MNHEY and CDR2 SVGAGI. The CDR3 region is CASSYGRGSTEAFF. Here the CDR3 DNA reads TGTGCCAGCAGTTATGGTCGGGGGAGCACTGAAGCTTTCTTT.

The rearrangement joins TRBV7-3 to TRBJ1-1; a possible D gene is TRBD1 (6 bases). The CDR3 length is 14 residues. CDR1 and CDR2 from the germline V gene are SGHTA and FQGTGA. Trimming took off 5 bases at V and 5 bases at J, with 15 bases between the two ends. The CDR3 sequence is CASSMSTGSTEAFF. The CDR3 DNA reads TGTGCCAGCAGCATGAGTACAGGGAGTACTGAAGCTTTCTTT.

The V and J genes are TRBV9 and TRBJ1-1, with D possibly matching TRBD1 (5 bases). CDR3 length: 16 residues. CDR1 is SGDLS, CDR2 YYNGEE, per germline. Between the trimmed V and J ends, which lost 4 bases and 4 bases, there was a span of 20 bases. The CDR3 coding sequence is TGTGCCAGCAGCCCGACGGGGTCTCGCGGGGGCACTGAAGCTTTCTTT. The encoded protein is CASSPTGSRGGTEAFF.

The chain has TRBV21-1 and TRBJ2-7; no DNA check was done on the table's D call, TRBD2. TRBV21-1 constitutes a pseudogene. The CDR3 has 15 residues. CDR3 DNA sequence: TGTGCCAGCAGCAATTCCTCATCGGAGTGGGACGAGCAGTACTTC. Its protein product is CASSNSSSEWDEQYF.

The rearrangement joins TRBV5-5 to TRBJ2-7; TRBD1 matches at 10 bases. The junction had 12 bases not matched to a gene; V was cut back by 4 bases and J by 2 bases. Germline CDR1 and CDR2: SGHKS and YYEKEE (reference sequence). There are 17 residues in the CDR3. This CDR3 is CASSAALGGTGAYEQYF. The CDR3 DNA follows: TGTGCCAGCAGCGCCGCGCTGGGTGGGACAGGGGCCTACGAGCAGTACTTC.

This clone was counted only a few times. This chain joins TRBV30 and TRBJ2-7; 8 bases agree with TRBD1. Germline CDR1 reads GTSNPN; CDR2 reads SVGIG (reference sequence). The CDR3 length is 13 residues. The junction had 3 bases not matched to a gene; V was cut back by 3 bases and J by 2 bases. The CDR3: CAWRGRGPYEQYF. The CDR3 region has the DNA TGTGCCTGGAGAGGCAGGGGGCCCTACGAGCAGTACTTC.

This chain links TRBV7-2 with TRBJ2-1, with 13 bases lining up with TRBD2. Per the germline V gene, CDR1 is SGHTA and CDR2 is FQGNSA. The CDR3 has 15 residues. J gave up 6 bases and V 5 bases, and 4 bases lay outside the gene matches. The CDR3 bases are TGTGCCAGCAGCCGGACTAGCGGGAGTCCCAATGAGCAGTTCTTC. Protein product: CASSRTSGSPNEQFF.

This clone appeared a single time. The V call is TRBV7-9, the J call TRBJ2-7; 11 bases agree with TRBD2. Germline V lookup: CDR1 SEHNR, CDR2 FQNEAQ (reference sequence). The junction had 6 bases not matched to a gene; V was cut back by 5 bases and J by 6 bases. The CDR3 runs 14 residues. This CDR3 reads CASSKTSGSTEQYF. CDR3 DNA: TGTGCCAGCAGCAAAACTAGCGGGAGCACCGAGCAGTACTTC. Full variable domain (outside the CDR3, taken from reference TRBV7-9 and TRBJ2-7): DTGVSQNPRHKITKRGQNVTFRCDPISEHNRLYWYRQTLGQGPEFLTYFQNEAQLEKSRLLSDRFSAERPKGSFSTLEIQRTEQGDSAMYLCASSKTSGSTEQYFGPGTRLTVT.

This sequence joins TRBV5-4 and TRBJ1-2; D is possibly TRBD1 (6 bases). Germline CDR1 SGHNT, CDR2 YYREEE (reference sequence). V was clipped by 1 base and J by 11 bases, with 18 bases between them. The CDR3 extends over 14 amino acids. The CDR3 sequence is CASSLPGATGPYTF. The DNA of the CDR3 is TGTGCCAGCAGCTTGCCCGGGGCAACAGGGCCGTACACCTTC.

In this sample, this clone turned up a few times. The genes are TRBV15 and TRBJ1-4; D is undetermined. This CDR3 spans 14 amino acids. V was cut by 3 bases and J by 6 bases, with 11 bases left in between. Germline V lookup: CDR1 LNHNV, CDR2 YYDKDF (reference sequence). CDR3 in DNA: TGTGCCACCAGCAGTCAGTCCTTGGATGAAAAACTGTTTTTT. This sequence encodes CATSSQSLDEKLFF.

The V and J genes are TRBV9 and TRBJ2-3; 7 nucleotides align to TRBD2. CDR1 SGDLS and CDR2 YYNGEE come from the germline V gene. V gave up 2 bases and J gave up 7 bases; unmatched junction bases: 10. This CDR3 region has 15 residues. The CDR3 sequence: CASSVGLPPGNTQYF. CDR3 bases: TGTGCCAGCAGCGTGGGACTACCTCCGGGCAATACGCAGTATTTT.

This clone was seen once. The chain employs TRBV4-1 and TRBJ1-6; 7 bases fit TRBD1. The CDR3 length is 16 residues. CDR1 is MGHRA and CDR2 is YSYEKL in the germline V gene. V gave up 4 bases and J gave up 5 bases; unmatched junction bases: 8. CDR3 DNA: TGCGCCAGCAGCCCGAGACGGGGGACAGATAATTCACCCCTCCACTTT. Translating gives CASSPRRGTDNSPLHF.

V is TRBV14 and J is TRBJ2-3; D is perhaps TRBD1 or TRBD2 (6 bases each). Trimming stripped 2 bases from V and 2 bases from J, with 14 bases between. The germline V gene has CDR1 SGHDN and CDR2 FVKESK. The CDR3 extends over 16 amino acids. The CDR3 DNA reads TGTGCCAGCAGCCAAAAGAGGGGGGACCTCACAGATACGCAGTATTTT. It translates to CASSQKRGDLTDTQYF.